One sample yielded the 6 T cell receptor beta chains listed below, sequenced in a study of shared clonotypes between healthy human individuals. This table comes from immunoSEQ multiplex PCR, and its TCRdb copy is limited to in-frame clones, with some not included. The sample shows almost 750,000 clones, roughly 72% of them seen only once. Sequencing used memory CD4+ T cells sorted from blood. This sample's subset: CD45RA-negative fraction. The receptor set was obtained from a woman aged 25 to 39 in good health.

With respect to this clone: Distinct nucleotide sequences in the sample also encode this CDR3. CDR3 nucleotides: TGTGCCAGCAGTAGACAAGAGACCCAGTACTTC. Residues: CASSRQETQYF. This chain uses TRBV6-5 with TRBJ2-5; D call uncertain. The V end was cut by 5 bases, the J end by 2 bases, with 3 bases between. Germline CDR1 is MNHEY and CDR2 is SVGAGI. CDR3 length: 11 amino acids.

The chain carries TRBV5-4 and TRBJ1-2; possible D gene TRBD1, 6 bases. The V end was cut by 4 bases, the J end by 4 bases, with 17 bases between. This CDR3 is 15 amino acids long. CDR1 is SGHNT and CDR2 is YYREEE in the germline V gene (reference sequence). For the CDR3, the DNA is TGTGCCAGCAGCCAATCAGGACAGCGCCTCTATGGCTACACCTTC. The encoded protein is CASSQSGQRLYGYTF.

The chain uses TRBV13 and TRBJ2-7; 14 nucleotides agree with TRBD2. J was trimmed by 0 bases and V by 5 bases; bases with no gene match: 15. Germline values: CDR1 PRHDT, CDR2 FYEKMQ (reference sequence). CDR3 length: 20 amino acids. The CDR3 spells CASSLTITGLAGEYSYEQYF. The CDR3 coding sequence is TGTGCCAGCAGCCTCACGATAACGGGACTAGCGGGAGAGTACTCCTACGAGCAGTACTTC.

The gene calls are TRBV23-1 and TRBJ2-3, with TRBD1 matching 8 bases. TRBV23-1 carries the ORF label, with uncertain function. The CDR3 loop spans 15 amino acids. Trimming removed 5 bases from V and 5 bases from J; junction bases left unmatched: 9. CDR3: CASSNIQGVVDTQYF. Written as DNA, the CDR3 is TGCGCCAGCAGTAACATACAGGGGGTTGTAGATACGCAGTATTTT.

This clone was seen only a few times. Additional DNA sequences in this sample encode the identical CDR3. This sequence joins TRBV29-1 and TRBJ2-3, with D uncertain. Germline CDR1 and CDR2: SQVTM and ANQGSEA. The CDR3 is 10 amino acids. Trimming stripped 4 bases from V and 6 bases from J, with 5 bases between. The DNA of the CDR3 is TGCAGCGTTGGTGCGGATACGCAGTATTTT. Encoded protein: CSVGADTQYF.

With regard to this clone: The junction does not match germline at one end; this may be a read error. CDR3 sequence reads: CASSIGQANTEAFF. As DNA, the CDR3 is TGTGCCAGTAGCATAGGACAGGCCAACACTGAAGCTTTCTTT. V usage is TRBV19 and J usage is TRBJ1-1, with 7 bases matching TRBD1. Germline CDR1 reads LNHDA; CDR2 reads SQIVND (reference sequence). This CDR3 is 14 amino acids long.